A selection of T cell receptor beta chains follows, all from one sample in a study of T cell repertoires in cytomegalovirus infection. These receptors are not linked to any known antigen. TCRdb used MiXCR to reprocess the reads, holding one entry per CDR3 protein. Here the sample spans hundreds of thousands of distinct CDR3 sequences, roughly a third being singletons. The source was cultured PBMCs, collected from culture after CMV antigen stimulation. The receptors here all came from a human donor in good health (CMV status not recorded). Some clones in this sample may be carry-over from other donors' samples. CDR3s include the opening cysteine and the closing phenylalanine or tryptophan. A D gene is named only where the DNA matches it firmly. Clone size is shown for a subset of rows, as once, few, many or a class of expanded clone.

- | - | TRBJ2-1 | TRBV4-1 | 11 | TGCGCCAGCAGCCTTAACGCGGAGCAGTTCTTC | CASSLNAEQFF
- | TRBD1 | TRBJ1-4 | TRBV6-1 | 15 | TGTGCCAGCAGTGAGTCGGGACAGCGGTTTGGAAAACTGTTTTTT | CASSESGQRFGKLFF
- | TRBD2 | TRBJ2-3 | TRBV7-3 | 15 | TGCGCCAGCAGCTCGGGACTAGCGGGAGCAGATACGCAGTATTTT | CASSSGLAGADTQYF
- | TRBD1 | TRBJ2-5 | TRBV5-4 | 15 | TGTGCCAGCAGCTTGGGGGGACAGGTACAAGAGACCCAGTACTTC | CASSLGGQVQETQYF
- | - | TRBJ1-2 | TRBV29-1 | 14 | TGCAGCGTTGGACTTGGGGCAGGGAACTATGGCTACACCTTC | CSVGLGAGNYGYTF
- | - | TRBJ2-3 | TRBV12-3/TRBV12-4 | 15 | TGTGCCAGCAGCCGCGATTCAGTAGCGACAGATACGCAGTATTTT | CASSRDSVATDTQYF
- | - | TRBJ1-1 | TRBV29-1 | 13 | TGCAGCGTTGTAGGCATCGGAAAGACTGAAGCTTTCTTT | CSVVGIGKTEAFF
- | - | TRBJ2-1 | TRBV11-2 | 17 | TGTGCCAGCAGCTTAAACCCCGGGTTCAACCTTCACAATGAGCAGTTCTTC | CASSLNPGFNLHNEQFF
- | TRBD2 | TRBJ2-1 | TRBV7-9 | 17 | TGTGCCAGCAGCCCAGGAAGACTAGCGGGAGCTTCGAATGAGCAGTTATTC | CASSPGRLAGASNEQLF
once | TRBD1 | TRBJ1-1 | TRBV4-3 | 15 | TGCGCCAGCAGCCATGACCCAGGGGGGGGAACTGAAGCTTTCTTT | CASSHDPGGGTEAFF
- | - | TRBJ2-2 | TRBV2 | 14 | TGTGCCAGCCGAGAATACGACGACACCGGGGAGCTGTTTTTT | CASREYDDTGELFF
- | - | TRBJ1-4 | TRBV7-2 | 14 | TGTGCCAGCAGCTTAACCGCAGGAAATGAAAAACTGTTTTTT | CASSLTAGNEKLFF
few | - | TRBJ1-6 | TRBV12-3/TRBV12-4 | 15 | TGTGCCAGCAGTCCGAGCGGCAGATCAGCCTCACCCCTCCACTTT | CASSPSGRSASPLHF
- | TRBD2 | TRBJ2-2 | TRBV20-1 | 13 | TGCAGTGCACTGGGACTAGCCCCCGGGGAGCTGTTTTTT | CSALGLAPGELFF
few | - | TRBJ1-5 | TRBV12-3/TRBV12-4 | 13 | TGTGCCAGCAGTTTATCGGGAACCCAGCCCCAGCATTTT | CASSLSGTQPQHF
- | - | TRBJ1-1 | TRBV7-2 | 13 | TGTGCCAGCAGCCCTGGGACTTTTCAAAGGGCTTTCTTT | CASSPGTFQRAFF
few | - | TRBJ2-1 | TRBV9 | 17 | TGTGCCAGCAGCGTAGGATCCCAGCTTGGCTCCTACAATGAGCAGTTCTTC | CASSVGSQLGSYNEQFF
- | - | TRBJ1-1 | TRBV15 | 14 | TGTGCCACCAGCACATACAGGGAGAACACTGAAGCTTTCTTT | CATSTYRENTEAFF
- | - | TRBJ1-3 | TRBV7-6 | 9 | TGTGCCAGCAGCCCCAACGGTGATTTT | CASSPNGDF
- | TRBD1 | TRBJ1-2 | TRBV29-1 | 13 | TGCAGCGTTGGGGACAGGGATGTCTATGGCTACACCTTC | CSVGDRDVYGYTF
- | TRBD1 | TRBJ1-2 | TRBV6-8 | 17 | TGTGCCAGCAGTTACTCGTTTCCGGGACAGGGGGCGGATGGCTACACCTTC | CASSYSFPGQGADGYTF
- | TRBD1 | TRBJ2-7 | TRBV15 | 14 | TGTGCCACCAGCAACCCGGACAGGGGGGAAGAGCAGTACTTC | CATSNPDRGEEQYF
- | - | TRBJ2-1 | TRBV6-6 | 13 | TGTGCCAGCGGGCTAGCGAAGGTTGGGGAGCAGTTCTTC | CASGLAKVGEQFF
few | - | TRBJ2-3 | TRBV4-3 | 13 | TGCGCCAGCAGCCAAGGGCAACGGTCTACGCAGTATTTT | CASSQGQRSTQYF
few | - | TRBJ2-5 | TRBV7-6 | 14 | TGTGCCAGCAGTCCACGGGACAACCAAGAGACCCAGTACTTC | CASSPRDNQETQYF
few | - | TRBJ1-2 | TRBV19 | 14 | TGTGCCAGTAGTATTGGCACGTCTAACTATGGCTACACCTTC | CASSIGTSNYGYTF
many | - | TRBJ2-3 | TRBV4-3 | 15 | TGCGCCAGCAGCCAAGCATGGGCGAGCACAGATACGCAGTATTTT | CASSQAWASTDTQYF
few | - | TRBJ1-2 | TRBV7-2 | 15 | TGTGCCAGCAGCTTAACGGTGACGGAGAACTATGGCTACACCTTC | CASSLTVTENYGYTF
- | - | TRBJ1-1 | TRBV29-1 | 16 | TGCAGCGCGAGAACCGGGACACTTTATTTGAACACTGAAGCTTTCTTT | CSARTGTLYLNTEAFF
few | - | TRBJ1-2 | TRBV5-1 | 15 | TGCGCCAGCAGCTCCCGACTGCAGGCCTCCAATGGCTACACCTTC | CASSSRLQASNGYTF
once | TRBD2 | TRBJ2-7 | TRBV20-1 | 14 | TGCAGTGCCTGGACTAGCGGGAGCCTCTACGAGCAGTACTTC | CSAWTSGSLYEQYF
- | - | TRBJ2-3 | TRBV19 | 15 | TGTGCCAGTAGTACCCAGCATTGGGGGTGGGATACGCAGTATTTT | CASSTQHWGWDTQYF
many | TRBD2 | TRBJ2-5 | TRBV7-2 | 18 | TGTGCCAGCAGCTTAGCGAAGGGTAGCGGGAGTGGATTTAAGACCCAGTACTTC | CASSLAKGSGSGFKTQYF
- | TRBD1 | TRBJ1-1 | TRBV2 | 14 | TGTGCCAGCAGTGAAGCCCCACAGGGGTCTGAAGCTTTCTTT | CASSEAPQGSEAFF
- | TRBD2 | TRBJ2-1 | TRBV7-7 | 14 | TGTGCTAGCAGCCCCGGACTAGCGGGGACTGAGCAGTTCTTC | CASSPGLAGTEQFF
- | - | TRBJ2-1 | TRBV7-2 | 14 | TGTGCCAGCAGCTTAGAGTTCTCGGGCAATGAGCAGTTCTTC | CASSLEFSGNEQFF
- | TRBD1 | TRBJ1-5 | TRBV18 | 15 | TGTGCCAGCTCACCGGGGACAGGTCCATATCAGCCCCAGCATTTT | CASSPGTGPYQPQHF
- | - | TRBJ1-3 | TRBV12-3/TRBV12-4 | 12 | TGTGCCACCCAAGGCTCTGGAAACACCATATATTTT | CATQGSGNTIYF
- | - | TRBJ1-1 | TRBV11-2 | 16 | TGTGCCAGCAGCGCATTCTTACAGGGTATGAACACTGAAGCTTTCTTT | CASSAFLQGMNTEAFF
- | - | TRBJ1-1 | TRBV7-3 | 10 | TGTGCCAGCAGAAACACTGAAGCTTTCTTT | CASRNTEAFF
- | - | TRBJ1-4 | TRBV2 | 14 | TGTGCCAGCACCCCAGCGCTGGGCAATGAAAAACTGTTTTTT | CASTPALGNEKLFF
- | - | TRBJ1-1 | TRBV29-1 | 12 | TGCAGCACCCAAGAGGGGGGGACTGAAGCTTTCTTT | CSTQEGGTEAFF
- | - | TRBJ1-5 | TRBV10-3 | 16 | TGTGCCATCAGTGGGGCCCCCGGGGACGGCAATCAGCCCCAGCATTTT | CAISGAPGDGNQPQHF
- | - | TRBJ1-3 | TRBV7-9 | 16 | TGTGCCAGCAGTCAGCCTGGGGGGGCGTCGGGAAACACCATATATTTT | CASSQPGGASGNTIYF
- | TRBD2 | TRBJ2-1 | TRBV10-3 | 16 | TGTGCCATCAGTGAAGCCGGGACTAGCGGGAAGGATGAGCAGTTCTTC | CAISEAGTSGKDEQFF
- | - | TRBJ2-3 | TRBV7-2 | 17 | TGTGCCAGCAGCGCCAGCGTCGGACCCCCCCTGGGAGATACGCAGTATTTT | CASSASVGPPLGDTQYF